A selection of T cell receptor beta chains follows, all from one sample in a study of identical twins. MiXCR, run by TCRdb on the 5' RACE reads, gives a single entry per CDR3 protein. In the table there are around 490,000 distinct CDR3 sequences, about 20% of which are singletons. These data also featured in a second study, about yellow fever vaccine responses in identical twins.

The sample was CD4+ T cells sorted from blood. These receptors originate from a woman aged 18-29 years in good health. Both conserved end residues are part of each CDR3. Fields, in order: clone size, V gene, J gene, CDR3 protein. The size entry is marked missing in some rows and otherwise reads once, few, many or a size class.

few	TRBV3-1	TRBJ2-3	CASSQDGRAGDTQYF
few	TRBV10-2	TRBJ1-5	CASRQAVNQPQHF
few	TRBV6-1	TRBJ1-2	CASSEEGRVYGYTF
-	TRBV5-1	TRBJ2-2	CASSQGSSTGELFF
-	TRBV18	TRBJ1-2	CASSPRQGEGGYTF
few	TRBV6-5	TRBJ2-5	CASSYSGLAGGWETQYF
few	TRBV6-5	TRBJ2-1	CASSSIGREQFF
many	TRBV19	TRBJ1-2	CASSPGYGYTF
few	TRBV6-1	TRBJ1-2	CASNGQGNYGYTF
once	TRBV29-1	TRBJ2-7	CSVWDIRGVVF
-	TRBV24-1	TRBJ2-3	CATSDFGDRTDTQYF
-	TRBV5-1	TRBJ2-3	CTSSGAVRDTQYF
-	TRBV28	TRBJ1-5	CASSPPWTGNLGDQPQHF
-	TRBV3-1	TRBJ2-2	CASSQGLDGELFF
many	TRBV12-3/TRBV12-4	TRBJ2-3	CASRVTDTQYF
-	TRBV27	TRBJ1-4	CASTLDRRGEKLFF
-	TRBV11-3	TRBJ1-2	CASSSFPGQINYGYTF
few	TRBV29-1	TRBJ1-6	CSVASTANSPLHF
-	TRBV12-3/TRBV12-4	TRBJ2-1	CASSTRKTGTSAYNEQFF
-	TRBV12-3/TRBV12-4	TRBJ1-5	CASSQTGFGNQPQHF
-	TRBV28	TRBJ2-1	CVAGLNNEQFF
-	TRBV3-1	TRBJ1-1	CASSPIQGLTEAFF
few	TRBV12-3/TRBV12-4	TRBJ2-7	CASSFRHQSYEQYF
few	TRBV29-1	TRBJ2-5	CSVTGEGGETQYF
few	TRBV10-3	TRBJ2-2	CAISGGISAGELFF
few	TRBV12-3/TRBV12-4	TRBJ2-1	CASSSGLAYNEQFF
-	TRBV29-1	TRBJ2-5	CSSLAGTSASRGTQYF
few	TRBV7-6	TRBJ2-1	CASSDSTATSVTEQFF
few	TRBV10-3	TRBJ2-7	CAISATSGRNYEQYF